One and the same sample provided the 12 T cell receptor beta chains below, sequenced in a study of cytomegalovirus exposure and HLA in healthy donors. Amplification used 60 Vbeta primers and 13 Jbeta primers. TCRdb keeps only in-frame clones here, not all; method: immunoSEQ multiplex PCR. The sample records 100,000 to 150,000 clones, 83% being singletons. Sequencing was performed on PBMCs. The source is a girl aged 2-10 years in good health and CMV-seronegative.

The chain is built from TRBV15 and TRBJ2-7; no definite D call. V was cut by 0 bases and J by 3 bases, with 6 bases left in between. This CDR3 is built from 13 residues. Germline assignment: CDR1 LNHNV and CDR2 YYDKDF (reference sequence). CDR3 in amino acids: CATSRDPSYEQYF. In nucleotides, the CDR3 is TGTGCCACCAGCAGAGATCCCAGCTACGAGCAGTACTTC.

This clone came up once. Other DNA sequences of this sample code for an identical CDR3. This chain links TRBV6-4 with TRBJ2-2; no firm D call. Germline CDR1 and CDR2: MRHNA and SNTAGT. The V and J ends lost 0 bases and 5 bases respectively, with 4 bases between them. The CDR3 is 13 amino acids. CDR3 region: CASSDSATGELFF. DNA of the CDR3: TGTGCCAGCAGTGACTCGGCTACCGGGGAGCTGTTTTTT.

This chain uses TRBV19 with TRBJ2-5; D gene unclear. This CDR3 has 13 amino acids. Trimming removed 5 bases at V and 3 bases at J, with 10 bases between. From germline, CDR1 is LNHDA and CDR2 SQIVND (reference sequence). CDR3 region: CASSLQIEETQYF. Here the CDR3 DNA reads TGTGCCAGTAGTTTACAGATTGAAGAGACCCAGTACTTC.

The rearrangement joins TRBV7-7 to TRBJ2-7, with unresolved D. Per germline, CDR1 SSHAT and CDR2 FNYEAQ (reference sequence). The CDR3 has 13 amino acids. V gave up 6 bases and J gave up 0 bases, with 9 bases separating them. The CDR3 DNA follows: TGTGCCAGCAGTCCATCCAGCTCCTACGAGCAGTACTTC. Translating gives CASSPSSSYEQYF.

The rearrangement joins TRBV29-1 to TRBJ2-3, with D perhaps matching TRBD2 (5 bases). The V end lost 3 bases, the J end lost 2 bases, and 15 bases lay between the germline ends. CDR3 length equals 15 residues. Germline assignment: CDR1 SQVTM and CDR2 ANQGSEA. The CDR3 DNA reads TGCAGCGTTGAGAGTTACACTAGTTACACAGATACGCAGTATTTT. Amino acid sequence: CSVESYTSYTDTQYF.

The CDR3 loop reads CASSQGVAVSGANVLTF. The CDR3 DNA reads as TGCGCCAGCAGCCAAGGAGTGGCGGTTTCCGGGGCCAACGTCCTGACTTTC. This chain connects TRBV4-1 to TRBJ2-6; D is ambiguous. CDR1 and CDR2 from the germline V gene are MGHRA and YSYEKL. This CDR3 is built from 17 residues. Trimming left V 1 base short and J 4 bases short, with 14 bases between.

The chain employs TRBV10-2 and TRBJ2-1, with 13 bases that match TRBD2. With 6 bases clipped from V and 3 bases from J, the junction kept 11 bases outside the gene matches. The CDR3 loop spans 18 amino acids. Germline CDR1 is WSHSY and CDR2 is SAAADI. The CDR3 loop reads CASSLPGLAGAYYNEQFF. CDR3 nucleotides: TGCGCCAGCAGCCTCCCCGGACTAGCGGGAGCTTACTACAATGAGCAGTTCTTC.

J is TRBJ1-3 and V is TRBV15; D is ambiguous. Germline-derived CDR1 and CDR2 are LNHNV and YYDKDF (reference sequence). This CDR3 is built from 17 residues. V was pared by 5 bases and J by 0 bases, with 17 bases between. The DNA of the CDR3 is TGTGCCACCAGCCCGCACGAGACTCCATCCTCTGGAAACACCATATATTTT. It encodes CATSPHETPSSGNTIYF.

This clone was found once. This rearrangement joins TRBV6-5 to TRBJ1-5; tentative D call: TRBD1 (6 bases). The germline V gene encodes CDR1 MNHEY and CDR2 SVGAGI. Deletions cut 0 bases from V and 5 bases from J, with 11 bases between. This CDR3 comprises 15 residues. The CDR3 sequence: CASSYSRQEHQPQHF. In nucleotides, the CDR3 is TGTGCCAGCAGTTACTCTAGACAGGAACATCAGCCCCAGCATTTT.

This clone was found once. This chain connects TRBV2 to TRBJ2-1, with TRBD2 identical over 7 bases. Germline V CDR1 and CDR2: SNHLY, FYNNEI. The V and J ends lost 10 bases and 7 bases, in that order; junction bases with no gene match: 7. The CDR3 runs 12 residues. CDR3 residues: CATWTGGNEQFF. The DNA of the CDR3 is TGTGCCACGTGGACGGGGGGAAATGAGCAGTTCTTC. The variable domain in full, completed from reference TRBV2 and TRBJ2-1, reads EPEVTQTPSHQVTQMGQEVILRCVPISNHLYFYWYRQILGQKVEFLVSFYNNEISEKSEIFDDQFSVERPDGSNFTLKIRSTKLEDSAMYFCATWTGGNEQFFGPGTRLTVL.

CDR3 amino acids: CASSQDLTDYSNQPQHF. CDR3 sequence (DNA): TGCGCCAGCAGCCAAGATCTTACAGACTATAGCAATCAGCCCCAGCATTTT. The chain couples TRBV4-3 to TRBJ1-5; D ambiguous. Germline CDR1 reads LGHNA; CDR2 reads YSLEER. V was shortened by 0 bases and J by 0 bases, with 12 bases between the two germline ends. This CDR3 is 17 amino acids long.

This chain connects TRBV4-2 to TRBJ1-4; no firm D call. In germline, CDR1 is LGHNA, CDR2 YNFKEQ. The CDR3 loop spans 14 amino acids. Trimming cost V 2 bases and J 6 bases, with 10 bases left between them. The CDR3 reads CASSQPVLDEKLFF. In DNA, the CDR3 is TGTGCCAGCAGCCAACCGGTCCTAGATGAAAAACTGTTTTTT.